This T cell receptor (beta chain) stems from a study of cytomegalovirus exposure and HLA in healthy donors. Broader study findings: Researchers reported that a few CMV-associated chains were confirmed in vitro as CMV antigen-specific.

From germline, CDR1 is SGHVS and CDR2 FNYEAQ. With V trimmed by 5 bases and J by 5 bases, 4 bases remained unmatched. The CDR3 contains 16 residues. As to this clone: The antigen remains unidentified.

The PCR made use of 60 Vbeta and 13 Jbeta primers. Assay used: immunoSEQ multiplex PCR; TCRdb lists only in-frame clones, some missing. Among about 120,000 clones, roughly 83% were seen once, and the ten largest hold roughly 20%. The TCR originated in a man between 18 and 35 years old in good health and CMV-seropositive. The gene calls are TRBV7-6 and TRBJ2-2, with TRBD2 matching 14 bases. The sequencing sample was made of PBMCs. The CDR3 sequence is CASSKTSGGGTGELFF. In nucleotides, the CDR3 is TGTGCCAGCAGCAAGACTAGCGGGGGGGGTACCGGGGAGCTGTTTTTT.